A single TCR beta chain is shown here with its context. The sample is drawn from a study of blood T cell repertoires in COVID-19. Study-wide context: The origin of the acute and convalescent COVID-19 samples was the United States, Italy and Spain. Sources were T cells, B-cell-depleted T cells, or PBMCs; the material itself was cDNA or gDNA.

The germline CDR1 and CDR2 sequences are LGHDT and YNNKEL (reference sequence). The CDR3 loop spans 16 amino acids. V gave up 7 bases and J gave up 2 bases, with 17 bases separating them. Per the original data handling: Reference gene primer amplification gave nucleated cell count estimates. The method was immunoSEQ multiplex PCR; TCRdb's version includes in-frame clones alone and lacks a portion of them. V, J and clone size derive from that table, while D and trimming were established from the DNA sequence. This table has tens of thousands of clones, 70% to 90% appearing once. What was sequenced was peripheral blood. This chain links TRBV3-1 (or the pseudogene TRBV3-2) with TRBJ2-2; D possibly corresponds to TRBD1 (6 bases). The receptor was derived from a man in his 70s with acute or convalescent COVID-19. Here the CDR3 DNA reads TGTGCCAGCACCGCGGCCTGGGGACAAAACACCGGGGAGCTGTTTTTT. Encoded protein: CASTAAWGQNTGELFF.